Listed below are T cell receptor beta chains from one sample, sequenced in a study of cytomegalovirus exposure and HLA in healthy donors. Profiled with immunoSEQ multiplex PCR; TCRdb holds only in-frame clones, not every one. The specimen's table records 150,000 or so clones. The specimen sequenced was PBMCs. The receptors shown here come from a woman aged 45 to 65 in good health and CMV-seronegative. Each CDR3 is given with its conserved first and last residue. D genes are given only for firm matches.

d_gene	v_gene	j_gene	CDR3nt	CDR3aa
-	TRBV6-5	TRBJ1-2	TGTGCCAGCAGTTACGTAAATAGCAACTATGGCTACACCTTC	CASSYVNSNYGYTF
TRBD1	TRBV7-2	TRBJ1-6	TGTGCCAGCAGCCACAAGACAGGGGAACATTCACCCCTCCACTTT	CASSHKTGEHSPLHF
-	TRBV5-6	TRBJ2-3	TGTGCCAGCAGCTCCTTAACAGATACGCAGTATTTT	CASSSLTDTQYF
-	TRBV9	TRBJ2-7	TGTGCCAGGGCATCCTACGAGCAGTACTTC	CARASYEQYF
TRBD1	TRBV10-3	TRBJ1-5	TGTGCCATCAGTGAGAAGGGGGCTGGCAATCAGCCCCAGCATTTT	CAISEKGAGNQPQHF
-	TRBV30	TRBJ1-5	TGTGCCTGGAGTGTGGTCCAGGGGAAGTATCAGCCCCAGCATTTT	CAWSVVQGKYQPQHF
TRBD2	TRBV14	TRBJ2-7	TGTGCCAGCAGCCCTCAACTAGCGGGGGGAGGAGAGCAGTACTTC	CASSPQLAGGGEQYF
-	TRBV29-1	TRBJ2-7	TGCAGCGTTGCCTCAAAACAGGCCTACGAGCAGTACTTC	CSVASKQAYEQYF
-	TRBV4-1	TRBJ2-6	TGCGCCAGCAGCCAAGAGAGAGGACACACAAGCTCTGGGGCCAACGTCCTGACTTTC	CASSQERGHTSSGANVLTF
-	TRBV7-9	TRBJ1-2	TGTGCCAGCAGCACCGATCGGCCCTCCAGGGAAAGGTTCTATGGCTACACCTTC	CASSTDRPSRERFYGYTF
-	TRBV5-6	TRBJ1-1	TGTGCCAGCAGCTTGGGGGGGCAGGGGACTGAAGCTTTCTTT	CASSLGGQGTEAFF
TRBD1	TRBV28	TRBJ1-1	TGTGCCAGCAGTCACAACAGGGGGCGCACTGAAGCTTTCTTT	CASSHNRGRTEAFF
TRBD1	TRBV6-5	TRBJ2-3	TGTGCCAGCAGGTCCGGGACAGCAAGGCCAGATACGCAGTATTTT	CASRSGTARPDTQYF
-	TRBV11-2	TRBJ1-3	TGTGCCAGCAGCTTAGTAGGAACAGTGGCTGGAAACACCATATATTTT	CASSLVGTVAGNTIYF
TRBD1	TRBV4-2	TRBJ1-5	TGTGCCAGCAGCCAAGGCGTGACAGGGGGTGGGCAGCCCCAGCATTTT	CASSQGVTGGGQPQHF
-	TRBV19	TRBJ1-1	TGTGCCAGTAGTATCCCCCGGGCCCAGGGAGGGGAAGCTTTCTTT	CASSIPRAQGGEAFF
-	TRBV27	TRBJ1-5	TGTGCCAGCAGAAGGGGAAATCAGCCCCAGCATTTT	CASRRGNQPQHF
-	TRBV18	TRBJ2-5	TGTGCCAGCTCACCGCGAAGTGCGGAGACCCAGTACTTC	CASSPRSAETQYF
-	TRBV7-2	TRBJ2-1	TGTGCCAGCAGCTTAGCGCGGGGCTGGGGCTACAATGAGCAGTTCTTC	CASSLARGWGYNEQFF
-	TRBV20-1	TRBJ1-6	TGCAGTGCTAGTGATGGAGGGGCCCTCCACTTT	CSASDGGALHF
-	TRBV11-2	TRBJ2-2	TGTGCCAGCAGCTTATGGGCGGGGGCCAACACCGGGGAGCTGTTTTTT	CASSLWAGANTGELFF
-	TRBV2	TRBJ1-1	TGTGCCAGCAGTGATTTCCAGGGGACTGAAGCTTTCTTT	CASSDFQGTEAFF
-	TRBV5-1	TRBJ1-5	TGCGCCAGCAGCTTGGAACAGGGCAATCAGCCCCAGCATTTT	CASSLEQGNQPQHF
TRBD2	TRBV5-1	TRBJ2-7	TGCGCCAGCAGCGGCGGAATCGGACTAGCAGGGGACGAGCAGTACTTC	CASSGGIGLAGDEQYF
TRBD1	TRBV4-1	TRBJ2-2	TGCGCCAGCAACCCCACCGGGACAGCGAACACCGGGGAGCTGTTTTTT	CASNPTGTANTGELFF
TRBD1	TRBV19	TRBJ1-2	TGTGCCAGACCGGGACAGAATAACTATGGCTACACCTTC	CARPGQNNYGYTF
TRBD1	TRBV5-1	TRBJ2-7	TGCGCCAGCAGCTTGGGAGGACAGGGATCCAACGAGCAGTACTTC	CASSLGGQGSNEQYF
TRBD1	TRBV4-2	TRBJ1-4	TGTGCCAGCAGCCAAGACCCAGACAGGGGAAATGAAAAACTGTTTTTT	CASSQDPDRGNEKLFF
-	TRBV7-9	TRBJ1-1	TGTGCTGAGGCGGGGGGCACTGAAGCTTTCTTT	CAEAGGTEAFF
TRBD2	TRBV27	TRBJ2-1	TGTGCCAGCAGAACGGGAGGGTACAATGAGCAGTTCTTC	CASRTGGYNEQFF
-	TRBV7-9	TRBJ1-3	TGTGCCAGCAGCTCAGGGGTTGGGCGTTGGGACGAAAGGGGAAACACCATATATTTT	CASSSGVGRWDERGNTIYF
-	TRBV27	TRBJ2-2	TGTGCCAGCGGTATCAGATCAAACACCGGGGAGCTGTTTTTT	CASGIRSNTGELFF
-	TRBV4-1	TRBJ1-2	TGCGCCAGCAGCCAAGATGGTGGGGCGCGGAATGGCTACACCTTC	CASSQDGGARNGYTF
-	TRBV27	TRBJ1-2	TGTGCCAGCAGCCGGACACTGAACTATGGCTACACCTTC	CASSRTLNYGYTF
-	TRBV30	TRBJ2-5	TGTGCCTGGAGTGCGGGGAGGGGGGGCGAAGAGACCCAGTACTTC	CAWSAGRGGEETQYF
-	TRBV7-7	TRBJ2-1	TGTGCTAGCAGCTTATTAGGACAGTTCAATGAGCAGTTCTTC	CASSLLGQFNEQFF
TRBD1	TRBV19	TRBJ1-6	TGTGCCAGTAGGAGGGGTGGGCAGGGGGCATCCTATAATTCACCCCTCCACTTT	CASRRGGQGASYNSPLHF
-	TRBV6-1	TRBJ2-7	TGTGCCAGCACTGGGGCAGGGGTGAGTGAGCAGTACTTC	CASTGAGVSEQYF
TRBD1	TRBV28	TRBJ2-1	TGTGCCAGCAGGCACCGGGGCAGGGGGCTATATGAGCAGTTCTTC	CASRHRGRGLYEQFF
-	TRBV9	TRBJ2-3	TGTGCCAGCAGCTTCGGACAGAGCACAGATACGCAGTATTTT	CASSFGQSTDTQYF
-	TRBV19	TRBJ1-5	TGTGCCAGTAGTATACCCGCGGGGGGTAGGGGTCAGCCCCAGCATTTT	CASSIPAGGRGQPQHF
-	TRBV28	TRBJ1-4	TGTGCCAGCAGCGTTCCCAGGGCAACTAATGAAAAACTGTTTTTT	CASSVPRATNEKLFF
-	TRBV19	TRBJ1-1	TGTGCCAGTAGTGTCCGGTGGGCTAACACTGAAGCTTTCTTT	CASSVRWANTEAFF
-	TRBV30	TRBJ2-3	TGTGCCCGGTCCCGAGGGCAAACAGATACGCAGTATTTT	CARSRGQTDTQYF
-	TRBV7-9	TRBJ2-5	TGTGCCACCCACCCAAGGAGGGGAGCTGAAGAGACCCAGTACTTC	CATHPRRGAEETQYF
-	TRBV5-1	TRBJ1-2	TGCGCCAGCAGCCGCGGGGAGAACTATGGCTACACCTTC	CASSRGENYGYTF
TRBD2	TRBV28	TRBJ2-1	TGTGCCAGCAGACCCCTAGCGGGACACAATGAGCAGTTCTTC	CASRPLAGHNEQFF
-	TRBV30	TRBJ2-7	TGTGCCTGGAGTGCCCCCCTTCCAGGACAGAGCGCCTACGAGCAGTACTTC	CAWSAPLPGQSAYEQYF
TRBD2	TRBV19	TRBJ2-2	TGTGCCAGTAGTATCCCCGGGACTAGCGGAAACACCGGGGAGCTGTTTTTT	CASSIPGTSGNTGELFF
-	TRBV13	TRBJ1-1	TGTGCCAGCAGCTCCAGGGAGGGGGGCACTGAAGCTTTCTTT	CASSSREGGTEAFF